These 5 T cell receptor beta chains were all obtained from the same sample, sequenced in a study of blood T cell repertoires in COVID-19. The data were produced by immunoSEQ multiplex PCR, yet TCRdb's version contains in-frame clones alone and is incomplete. The data show 97,000 or so clones, with 75% to 85% seen just once and approximately 4% held by the top ten. Sequenced: peripheral blood. The receptors stem from a man aged 60-69 years with acute or convalescent COVID-19.

This rearrangement joins TRBV19 to TRBJ1-4; D is unclear. CDR3 length equals 14 residues. Per germline, CDR1 LNHDA and CDR2 SQIVND (reference sequence). Trimming removed 9 bases from V and 0 bases from J, with 11 bases in between. The CDR3 coding sequence is TGTGCCAGCTGGGAGGGCTCAACTAATGAAAAACTGTTTTTT. It specifies CASWEGSTNEKLFF.

The chain combines TRBV10-3 with TRBJ2-1; 13 nucleotides align to TRBD2. CDR1 is ENHRY and CDR2 is SYGVKD in the germline V gene. This CDR3 has 13 residues. J gave up 10 bases and V 4 bases, and 1 base lay outside the gene matches. The CDR3 DNA reads TGTGCCATCAGTGGGACTAGCGGGAGCGAGCAGTTCTTC. It codes for CAISGTSGSEQFF.

Details on this clone: One end of the junction is discordant with germline, which a read error may explain. The chain employs TRBV7-7 and TRBJ2-2, with D tentatively TRBD2 (6 bases). CDR3 size: 15 residues. Germline loops: CDR1 SSHAT, CDR2 FNYEAQ (reference sequence). The CDR3 DNA sequence: TGTGCTAGCAGCTTAGCGGAGGGTCTGACCGGGGAGCTGTTTTTT. It specifies CASSLAEGLTGELFF.

This clone is a singleton in its sample. The chain couples TRBV18 to TRBJ1-5; D is undetermined. The germline V and J ends were trimmed by 3 bases and 3 bases, with 9 bases remaining between them. Germline V CDR1 and CDR2: KGHSH, LQKENI. The CDR3 runs 14 residues. The CDR3 DNA is TGTGCCAGCTCACCTTGGCAGAACAATCAGCCCCAGCATTTT. Protein: CASSPWQNNQPQHF.

This clone appeared a few times. The chain joins TRBV7-9 to TRBJ1-2; 9 nucleotides line up with TRBD1. The germline V gene encodes CDR1 SEHNR and CDR2 FQNEAQ (reference sequence). The CDR3 sequence is 13 residues long. The junction had 2 bases not matched to a gene; V was cut back by 7 bases and J by 2 bases. CDR3: CASIGTGNYGYTF. The CDR3 DNA reads TGTGCCAGCATCGGGACAGGGAACTATGGCTACACCTTC. Filled out from reference TRBV7-9 and TRBJ1-2, the complete variable domain reads DTGVSQNPRHKITKRGQNVTFRCDPISEHNRLYWYRQTLGQGPEFLTYFQNEAQLEKSRLLSDRFSAERPKGSFSTLEIQRTEQGDSAMYLCASIGTGNYGYTFGSGTRLTVV.